A selection of T cell receptor beta chains follows, all from one sample in a study of blood T cells in healthy people across ages. TCRdb itself ran the 5' RACE reads through MiXCR, one entry per CDR3 protein. The sample lists 980,000 or so distinct CDR3 sequences, about 48% occurring once. Material: blood. The receptors were sampled from a man aged 25-40 years in good health. CDR3s include the opening cysteine and the closing phenylalanine or tryptophan. A D gene is named only where the DNA matches it firmly. Size tells how often a clone was seen (once, few, many) or the class of an expanded clone, and some rows leave it out.

v_call: TRBV7-9
clone_size: .
j_call: TRBJ2-7
d_call: .
cdr3_aa: CASSRTQQVPYEQYF
cdr3_nt: TGTGCCAGCAGTCGAACCCAACAGGTACCCTACGAGCAGTACTTC

v_call: TRBV10-3
clone_size: .
j_call: TRBJ2-2
d_call: .
cdr3_aa: CAIGNDGNTGELFF
cdr3_nt: TGTGCCATCGGGAACGACGGTAACACCGGGGAGCTGTTTTTT

v_call: TRBV7-2
clone_size: .
j_call: TRBJ1-3
d_call: .
cdr3_aa: CASSFRDTGNTIYF
cdr3_nt: TGTGCCAGCAGCTTCAGAGATACTGGAAACACCATATATTTT

v_call: TRBV12-3/TRBV12-4
clone_size: few
j_call: TRBJ2-3
d_call: TRBD1
cdr3_aa: CASSPFDRGTDTQYF
cdr3_nt: TGTGCCAGCAGTCCCTTCGACAGGGGAACAGATACGCAGTATTTT

v_call: TRBV2
clone_size: .
j_call: TRBJ2-7
d_call: .
cdr3_aa: CASGGGGSYEQYF
cdr3_nt: TGTGCCAGCGGGGGTGGGGGCTCCTACGAGCAGTACTTC

v_call: TRBV7-2
clone_size: few
j_call: TRBJ1-2
d_call: TRBD1
cdr3_aa: CASRSRQGAVYGYTF
cdr3_nt: TGTGCCAGCAGATCACGGCAGGGGGCCGTTTATGGCTACACCTTC

v_call: TRBV7-9
clone_size: .
j_call: TRBJ2-1
d_call: .
cdr3_aa: CASSRTGLAPYNEQFF
cdr3_nt: TGTGCCAGCAGCCGCACCGGCCTAGCGCCCTACAATGAGCAGTTCTTC

v_call: TRBV20-1
clone_size: .
j_call: TRBJ2-1
d_call: .
cdr3_aa: CSARDWPGEQFF
cdr3_nt: TGCAGTGCTAGAGATTGGCCGGGAGAGCAGTTCTTC

v_call: TRBV29-1
clone_size: .
j_call: TRBJ2-7
d_call: .
cdr3_aa: CSGGGTTYEQYF
cdr3_nt: TGCAGCGGGGGGGGCACCACCTACGAGCAGTACTTC

v_call: TRBV7-2
clone_size: few
j_call: TRBJ2-4
d_call: .
cdr3_aa: CASSFGLAKNIQYF
cdr3_nt: TGTGCCAGCAGCTTCGGGTTAGCCAAAAACATTCAGTACTTC

v_call: TRBV20-1
clone_size: few
j_call: TRBJ2-3
d_call: .
cdr3_aa: CSARDAGLLTDTQYF
cdr3_nt: TGCAGTGCTAGAGATGCGGGACTGCTCACAGATACGCAGTATTTT

v_call: TRBV7-8
clone_size: few
j_call: TRBJ1-2
d_call: TRBD1
cdr3_aa: CASSLTPGQGSRYTF
cdr3_nt: TGTGCCAGCAGCTTAACCCCGGGACAGGGATCCCGCTACACCTTC

v_call: TRBV21-1
clone_size: .
j_call: TRBJ1-3
d_call: .
cdr3_aa: CASSTRDRGSGNTIYF
cdr3_nt: TGTGCCAGCAGCACTCGGGACAGGGGTTCCGGAAACACCATATATTTT

v_call: TRBV2
clone_size: .
j_call: TRBJ1-2
d_call: .
cdr3_aa: CASSEMGDRNYGYTF
cdr3_nt: TGTGCCAGCAGTGAAATGGGAGACAGAAACTATGGCTACACCTTC

v_call: TRBV29-1
clone_size: .
j_call: TRBJ2-7
d_call: .
cdr3_aa: CSVVLLGSYEQYF
cdr3_nt: TGCAGCGTTGTGCTGCTGGGCTCCTACGAGCAGTACTTC

v_call: TRBV4-1
clone_size: .
j_call: TRBJ2-3
d_call: .
cdr3_aa: CASSRGTEDVTDTQYF
cdr3_nt: TGCGCCAGCAGCCGAGGGACGGAGGATGTCACAGATACGCAGTATTTT

v_call: TRBV29-1
clone_size: .
j_call: TRBJ2-3
d_call: TRBD2
cdr3_aa: CSVKGTSGATQYF
cdr3_nt: TGCAGCGTAAAAGGGACTAGCGGGGCTACGCAGTATTTT

v_call: TRBV20-1
clone_size: few
j_call: TRBJ2-7
d_call: TRBD1
cdr3_aa: CSARDPRQGNEQYF
cdr3_nt: TGCAGTGCTAGAGATCCGCGACAGGGGAACGAGCAGTACTTC

v_call: TRBV10-3
clone_size: .
j_call: TRBJ1-5
d_call: .
cdr3_aa: CAISGGGYQPQHF
cdr3_nt: TGTGCCATCAGTGGAGGGGGGTATCAGCCCCAGCATTTT

v_call: TRBV11-2
clone_size: .
j_call: TRBJ2-7
d_call: TRBD1
cdr3_aa: CASSPWTGPTYEQYF
cdr3_nt: TGTGCCAGCAGCCCCTGGACAGGTCCGACCTACGAGCAGTACTTC

v_call: TRBV9
clone_size: .
j_call: TRBJ1-4
d_call: .
cdr3_aa: CASERVHGPNEKLFF
cdr3_nt: TGTGCCTCCGAGCGGGTTCATGGGCCGAATGAAAAACTGTTTTTT

v_call: TRBV21-1
clone_size: .
j_call: TRBJ2-7
d_call: .
cdr3_aa: CASSKAQERSYEQYF
cdr3_nt: TGTGCCAGCAGCAAAGCGCAAGAGAGATCCTACGAGCAGTACTTC

v_call: TRBV6-6
clone_size: .
j_call: TRBJ1-2
d_call: .
cdr3_aa: CASSSRLEGYTF
cdr3_nt: TGTGCCAGCAGCTCCCGACTGGAGGGCTACACCTTC

v_call: TRBV28
clone_size: .
j_call: TRBJ2-5
d_call: TRBD2
cdr3_aa: CASRLSGGKETQYF
cdr3_nt: TGTGCCAGCCGGCTGAGCGGGGGGAAAGAGACCCAGTACTTC

v_call: TRBV7-8
clone_size: .
j_call: TRBJ2-3
d_call: .
cdr3_aa: CASSSTGWGASWGTDTQYF
cdr3_nt: TGTGCCAGCAGCTCAACCGGGTGGGGGGCGTCTTGGGGCACAGATACGCAGTATTTT

v_call: TRBV3-1
clone_size: .
j_call: TRBJ1-4
d_call: .
cdr3_aa: CASSQGTRPEKLFF
cdr3_nt: TGTGCCAGCAGCCAAGGGACCCGGCCCGAAAAACTGTTTTTT

v_call: TRBV18
clone_size: few
j_call: TRBJ2-2
d_call: .
cdr3_aa: CASSPIQGNTGELFF
cdr3_nt: TGTGCCAGCTCACCAATACAGGGGAACACCGGGGAGCTGTTTTTT

v_call: TRBV6-2/TRBV6-3
clone_size: .
j_call: TRBJ2-4
d_call: .
cdr3_aa: CASSPQGGLAKNIQYF
cdr3_nt: TGTGCCAGCAGCCCCCAAGGGGGGCTGGCCAAAAACATTCAGTACTTC

v_call: TRBV5-1
clone_size: .
j_call: TRBJ1-1
d_call: .
cdr3_aa: CASSLKQGIGTEAFF
cdr3_nt: TGCGCCAGCAGCTTAAAACAGGGCATTGGCACTGAAGCTTTCTTT

v_call: TRBV7-2
clone_size: .
j_call: TRBJ2-7
d_call: TRBD1
cdr3_aa: CASSLERDRVAEQYF
cdr3_nt: TGTGCCAGCAGCTTAGAGAGGGACAGGGTAGCCGAGCAGTACTTC

v_call: TRBV7-2
clone_size: .
j_call: TRBJ2-7
d_call: TRBD2
cdr3_aa: CASSLAGSSGAYNEQYF
cdr3_nt: TGTGCCAGCAGCTTAGCGGGATCTAGCGGGGCCTACAATGAGCAGTACTTC

v_call: TRBV5-1
clone_size: .
j_call: TRBJ2-3
d_call: .
cdr3_aa: CASSLARDPTDTQYF
cdr3_nt: TGCGCCAGCAGCTTGGCAAGGGACCCCACAGATACGCAGTATTTT

v_call: TRBV28
clone_size: few
j_call: TRBJ2-1
d_call: .
cdr3_aa: CASSLMANEQFF
cdr3_nt: TGTGCCAGCAGTTTAATGGCGAATGAGCAGTTCTTC

v_call: TRBV3-1
clone_size: .
j_call: TRBJ2-1
d_call: TRBD1
cdr3_aa: CASSQELTGQAYNEQFF
cdr3_nt: TGTGCCAGCAGCCAAGAATTAACGGGACAGGCCTACAATGAGCAGTTCTTC

v_call: TRBV9
clone_size: few
j_call: TRBJ2-7
d_call: .
cdr3_aa: CASSVEVGYEQYF
cdr3_nt: TGTGCCAGCAGCGTAGAAGTAGGTTACGAGCAGTACTTC

v_call: TRBV5-1
clone_size: .
j_call: TRBJ1-2
d_call: TRBD1
cdr3_aa: CASSGPGQDYGYTF
cdr3_nt: TGCGCCAGCAGCGGTCCGGGACAGGATTATGGCTACACCTTC

v_call: TRBV29-1
clone_size: few
j_call: TRBJ1-1
d_call: .
cdr3_aa: CSVWTTRSTEAFF
cdr3_nt: TGCAGCGTTTGGACTACAAGGAGCACTGAAGCTTTCTTT

v_call: TRBV28
clone_size: .
j_call: TRBJ2-6
d_call: .
cdr3_aa: CATSGLANVLTF
cdr3_nt: TGTGCCACCTCAGGGTTGGCCAACGTCCTGACTTTC

v_call: TRBV7-2
clone_size: .
j_call: TRBJ2-7
d_call: .
cdr3_aa: CASSYRTTGAYEQYF
cdr3_nt: TGTGCCAGCAGCTACCGGACAACGGGTGCCTACGAGCAGTACTTC

v_call: TRBV2
clone_size: .
j_call: TRBJ2-6
d_call: TRBD1
cdr3_aa: CASSNRGSGANVLTF
cdr3_nt: TGTGCCAGCAGTAACAGGGGATCCGGGGCCAACGTCCTGACTTTC

v_call: TRBV10-3
clone_size: .
j_call: TRBJ2-3
d_call: TRBD2
cdr3_aa: CATVAGGLDDTQYF
cdr3_nt: TGTGCCACGGTAGCGGGGGGCCTTGACGATACGCAGTATTTT

v_call: TRBV2
clone_size: .
j_call: TRBJ2-7
d_call: TRBD2
cdr3_aa: CASSEASGGGYEQYF
cdr3_nt: TGTGCCAGCAGTGAGGCGAGCGGGGGAGGCTACGAGCAGTACTTC